A single sample gave rise to the 9 T cell receptor beta chains below, sequenced in a study of T-cell reconstitution after alpha-beta-depleted transplantation in children. The TCRbeta library was prepared with unique molecular identifiers. TCRdb reprocessed the PCR reads with MiXCR, giving one entry per CDR3 protein. Of about 580,000 distinct CDR3 sequences in the sample, 23% were seen once. Sequenced material: PBMCs, mostly from graft donor cells, taken 360 days after TCRalphabeta/CD19-depleted stem cell transplant. These receptors were obtained from a boy younger than two who had a stem cell transplant for acute myeloid leukemia, so the T cells may come from the graft donor.

This clonotype has a count of ten or more. The chain recombines TRBV7-2 with TRBJ1-5; 7 nucleotides line up with TRBD1. The CDR3 length is 17 residues. V trimming: 5 bases; J trimming: 6 bases; junction bases outside the gene matches: 16. CDR1 SGHTA and CDR2 FQGNSA come from the germline V gene. Here the CDR3 reads CASSLQIGQVRVQPQHF. The CDR3 DNA is TGTGCCAGCAGCCTACAAATCGGACAGGTCCGGGTTCAGCCCCAGCATTTT.

This chain joins TRBV29-1 and TRBJ1-2, with 8 nucleotides matching TRBD1. J lost 5 bases, V lost 2 bases, and 13 bases had no gene match. CDR3 length equals 16 residues. Germline CDR1 is SQVTM and CDR2 is ANQGSEA. CDR3 nucleotide sequence: TGCAGCGTTGAATGGACAGGGTCTATCTATGGGTATGGCTACACCTTC. Residues: CSVEWTGSIYGYGYTF.

This clonotype has at least ten counts. This chain links TRBV20-1 with TRBJ2-1, with TRBD2 matching 8 bases. Germline V gene lookup returns CDR1 DFQATT and CDR2 SNEGSKA (reference sequence). V lost 1 base and J lost 3; bases outside the gene matches: 2. The CDR3 loop spans 14 amino acids. CDR3 loop: CSARGGTSYNEQFF. CDR3 DNA sequence: TGCAGTGCTAGAGGTGGGACTAGCTACAATGAGCAGTTCTTC.

This chain links TRBV7-3 with TRBJ2-2; D is unresolved. This CDR3 spans 16 amino acids. V lost 5 bases and J lost 1, with 14 bases in between. Per germline, CDR1 SGHTA and CDR2 FQGTGA. The CDR3 DNA reads as TGTGCCAGCAGCCCAATTGGTGGGAAGAACACCGGGGAGCTGTTTTTT. Its translation: CASSPIGGKNTGELFF.

This chain joins TRBV5-1 and TRBJ2-7, with TRBD1 as a possible D gene (6 bases). Germline CDR1 SGHRS, CDR2 YFSETQ. Trimming stripped 2 bases from V and 4 bases from J, with 16 bases between. The length of the CDR3 is 15 residues. The CDR3 bases are TGCGCCAGCAGCTTAAGCACAGGGTCCGTATACGAGCAGTACTTC. Protein: CASSLSTGSVYEQYF.

The J gene is TRBJ2-1, the V gene TRBV29-1, with 7 nucleotides matching TRBD2. Germline CDR1 and CDR2: SQVTM and ANQGSEA. This CDR3 has 14 residues. V shed 8 bases and J 4 bases; nucleotides not matched to a gene: 11. CDR3 nucleotide sequence: TGCAGCACCGCCGGACTAGGTAATTACAATGAGCAGTTCTTC. Translating gives CSTAGLGNYNEQFF.

The rearrangement uses TRBV5-1 and TRBJ2-3; D gene unclear. Trimming stripped 0 bases from V and 2 bases from J, with 7 bases between. The CDR3 has 14 amino acids. Germline values: CDR1 SGHRS, CDR2 YFSETQ. The DNA for the CDR3 is TGCGCCAGCAGCTTGGGCCCTAACACAGATACGCAGTATTTT. This sequence encodes CASSLGPNTDTQYF. The whole variable domain, filled in from reference TRBV5-1 and TRBJ2-3, reads KAGVTQTPRYLIKTRGQQVTLSCSPISGHRSVSWYQQTPGQGLQFLFEYFSETQRNKGNFPGRFSGRQFSNSRSEMNVSTLELGDSALYLCASSLGPNTDTQYFGPGTRLTVL.

The rearrangement joins TRBV6-5 to TRBJ2-7; 10 bases are shared with TRBD1. This CDR3 is 16 amino acids long. V dropped 0 bases and J dropped 2; count of bases not matched to a gene: 4. CDR1 MNHEY and CDR2 SVGAGI come from the germline V gene. The CDR3 region is CASSYSHGTGAYEQYF. In DNA form, the CDR3 reads TGTGCCAGCAGTTACTCCCACGGGACAGGGGCCTACGAGCAGTACTTC.

The genes are TRBV6-4 and TRBJ2-7, with D perhaps matching TRBD1 (6 bases). The ends were cut back, 6 bases at V and 3 bases at J, with 12 bases in the middle. Germline lookup yields CDR1 MRHNA and CDR2 SNTAGT. The CDR3 has 13 amino acids. CDR3 in amino acids: CASRGQRFYEQYF. Here the CDR3 DNA reads TGTGCCAGCAGAGGACAGAGATTCTACGAGCAGTACTTC.